A single sample gave rise to the 27 T cell receptor beta chains below, sequenced in a study of tumor and adjacent non-tumor tissue in lung cancer. TCRbeta libraries were built with three rounds of nested PCR, modified from ARM-PCR. TCRdb analysed the multiplex PCR reads with MiXCR anew, one entry per CDR3 protein. The table shows approximately 68,000 distinct CDR3 sequences, with more than 65% occurring only once. This sample's RNA came from whole unsorted tissue. More than 3 cm separated this lung sample from the edge of the tumor. Source material: distant non-tumor lung tissue. Receptors were obtained from a man between 60 and 70 years old with non-small cell lung cancer.

This clonotype was seen ten or more times. The chain is built from TRBV20-1 and TRBJ1-3; D not resolved. The CDR3 has 13 amino acids. With 7 bases removed from V and 1 base from J, the gap between germline ends came to 11 bases. Germline V lookup: CDR1 DFQATT, CDR2 SNEGSKA (reference sequence). DNA of the CDR3: TGCAGTGTCCCTGGGGAATCTGGAAACACCATATATTTT. Translation gives CSVPGESGNTIYF.

In its sample, this clonotype was seen many times. The chain has TRBV6-5 and TRBJ2-3; TRBD2 matches 7 bases. J gave up 4 bases and V 6 bases, and 7 bases lay outside the gene matches. This CDR3 is 14 amino acids long. CDR1 MNHEY and CDR2 SVGAGI come from the germline V gene. The CDR3 coding sequence is TGTGCCAGCAGGCGGGGACTATTCCCAGATACGCAGTATTTT. Residues: CASRRGLFPDTQYF.

Concerning this clonotype itself: A junction boundary mismatches the germline segment, possibly from a read error. V gene TRBV11-1 combines with J gene TRBJ2-2; D is possibly TRBD1 (5 bases). The CDR3 totals 14 residues. Germline V lookup: CDR1 SGHAT, CDR2 FQDESV (reference sequence). DNA of the CDR3: TGTGCCAGCAGCTATACAGGTGGCACCGAGGAGTTGTTTTTT. Its protein is CASSYTGGTEELFF.

The chain uses TRBV11-2 and TRBJ2-3, with a possible D match to TRBD2 (6 bases). The CDR3 length is 15 residues. From germline, CDR1 is SGHAT and CDR2 FQNNGV. Trimming removed 5 bases at V and 13 bases at J, with 25 bases between. Written as DNA, the CDR3 is TGTGCCAGCAGCCAAGCGACTAGTCAAACAGATACTAAGTATTTT. Translated: CASSQATSQTDTKYF.

Comments on this clonotype: At one of its ends the junction is not consistent with the germline gene, which may arise from a read error. The J gene is TRBJ2-7, the V gene TRBV20-1, with D perhaps matching TRBD2 (5 bases). The CDR3 contains 14 residues. Germline CDR1 is DFQATT and CDR2 is SNEGSKA (reference sequence). CDR3 loop: CNARGRLAQYEQYF. CDR3 bases: TGCAATGCTAGAGGAAGGCTAGCTCAGTACGAACAGTACTTC.

With respect to this clonotype: A much more abundant neighbour one base away suggests this may be a read error. The chain is built from TRBV6-5 and TRBJ2-1; 7 positions match TRBD2. The V segment lost 8 bases and the J segment 5 bases; nucleotides outside the gene matches: 3. This CDR3 has 12 amino acids. Per germline, CDR1 MNHEY and CDR2 SVGAGI. The CDR3 sequence is CASWGGNNEQFF. CDR3 in DNA: TGTGCCAGCTGGGGGGGTAACAATGAGCAGTTCTTC.

Of note for this clonotype: An end of the junction differs from the germline gene, which may be a read error. The genes are TRBV11-1 and TRBJ2-1, with D hard to call. The CDR3 runs to 15 residues. Germline CDR1 and CDR2: SGHAT and FQDESV (reference sequence). The CDR3 reads CTSSLDTYSTNEQLF. The CDR3 DNA reads as TGTACCAGCAGCCTCGACACCTATAGCACCAATGAGCAGTTATTC.

The chain links TRBV12-3 or TRBV12-4 to TRBJ2-2; TRBD1 is a possible D gene (6 bases). The CDR3 is 14 amino acids. V gave up 8 bases and J gave up 7 bases, with 17 bases separating them. CDR3 in amino acids: CASALNRGGGELFF. As DNA, the CDR3 is TGTGCCAGCGCCCTTAACCGAGGGGGCGGGGAGCTGTTTTTT.

The chain employs TRBV6-2 or TRBV6-3 and TRBJ2-1, with TRBD2 identical over 11 bases. Germline lookup yields CDR1 MNHEY and CDR2 SVGEGT. The CDR3 extends over 14 amino acids. The CDR3: CTTSLAGENNEQFF. CDR3 in DNA: TGTACCACTTCACTAGCGGGGGAGAACAATGAGCAGTTCTTC.

About this clonotype itself: The CDR3 does not close with the conserved phenylalanine or tryptophan, likely indicating a read error. The DNA is left out, because the CDR3 cannot be placed on it with certainty; the CDR3 is given as TCRdb lists it. The chain links TRBV6-5 to TRBJ2-7; the tabulated D call, TRBD2, remains unverified against the DNA. Germline V gene data show CDR1 as MNHEY and CDR2 as SVGAGI. The CDR3 comprises 15 residues, both ends counted. The CDR3 here is CASIYSRRETAELYI.

This clonotype was observed many times. The V gene is TRBV5-1, the J gene TRBJ2-5; the match to TRBD1 covers 9 bases. With V trimmed by 0 bases and J by 1 base, 7 bases remained unmatched. Germline loops: CDR1 SGHRS, CDR2 YFSETQ. This CDR3 has 17 residues. CDR3 sequence reads: CASSLGRTGALQETQYF. In DNA form, the CDR3 reads TGCGCCAGCAGCTTGGGGCGGACAGGGGCTCTCCAAGAGACCCAGTACTTC.

The sample holds a few counts of this clonotype. A much larger clonotype is one base distant, so this may be a read error. The chain recombines TRBV10-2 with TRBJ2-1; D not resolved. Per germline, CDR1 WSHSY and CDR2 SAAADI. Trimming shortened V by 4 bases and J by 6 bases, and 7 bases separated the two germline ends. The CDR3 contains 12 residues. This chain's CDR3 is CASSGGGNEQFF. Here the CDR3 DNA reads TGCGCCAGCAGTGGTGGCGGCAATGAGCAGTTCTTC.

The CDR3 DNA reads as TGTGCCAGCAGTTTTTGGGCTACGCGGGACAAAAACTATGGCTACACCTTC. Amino acids: CASSFWATRDKNYGYTF. The chain recombines TRBV28 with TRBJ1-2, with D possibly being TRBD1 (6 bases). The germline CDR1 and CDR2 sequences are MDHEN and SYDVKM. V was shortened by 3 bases and J by 2 bases, with 19 bases between the two germline ends. The CDR3 spans 17 residues.

Remarks on this clonotype: The final CDR3 position lacks the conserved phenylalanine or tryptophan, pointing to a likely read error. This chain links TRBV20-1 with TRBJ2-1; possibly TRBD2 for D (6 bases). Germline V lookup: CDR1 DFQATT, CDR2 SNEGSKA (reference sequence). The CDR3 covers 16 residues. Here the CDR3 DNA reads TGCAGTGCTAGTCGTTTCGGGAGTCGGACCTACGATGAGCAGTTCCTC. Protein product: CSASRFGSRTYDEQFL.

This clonotype was observed once. This may be a read error: a much more frequent sequence differs by one nucleotide. The V and J genes are TRBV21-1 and TRBJ2-1. TRBV21-1 is a known pseudogene. The CDR3 spans 15 residues. The CDR3: CANSKEKPVYNEQFF. CDR3 sequence (DNA): TGTGCCAACAGCAAAGAAAAGCCAGTATACAATGAGCAGTTCTTC.

In its sample, this clonotype was seen a few times. Sequence at one end of the junction differs from germline and may be a read error. This chain joins TRBV28 and TRBJ2-7; D remains ambiguous. The CDR3 contains 11 residues. Germline V gene data show CDR1 as MDHEN and CDR2 as SYDVKM. CDR3 protein: CASRIGYGQYF. CDR3 coding DNA: TGTGCTAGCAGGATTGGCTACGGGCAGTACTTC.

This clonotype came up many times. The CDR3: CAAKGAGPDHSPLHF. Written as DNA, the CDR3 is TGTGCCGCAAAAGGCGCGGGACCTGACCATTCACCCCTCCACTTT. The rearrangement uses TRBV10-3 and TRBJ1-6, with TRBD1 as a possible D gene (5 bases). This CDR3 region has 15 residues. CDR1 is ENHRY, CDR2 SYGVKD, per germline. Trimming pared 11 bases from V and 8 bases from J, leaving 22 bases between.

A note on this clonotype: Possible read error: a much larger clone is one base away. V gene TRBV5-5 combines with J gene TRBJ1-2, with D possibly matching TRBD1 (6 bases). There are 15 residues in the CDR3. CDR1 SGHKS and CDR2 YYEKEE come from the germline V gene (reference sequence). V lost 4 bases to trimming and J lost 5 bases, with 18 bases between them. The DNA of the CDR3 is TGTGCCAGCAGCCCAAGGACAGACTCAACTTATGGCTACACCTTC. It specifies CASSPRTDSTYGYTF.

A few counts support this clonotype. The final CDR3 position lacks the conserved phenylalanine or tryptophan, pointing to a likely read error. The CDR3 protein is CSADRDYQETQYI. The DNA of the CDR3 is TGCAGTGCGGACCGGGACTACCAAGAGACCCAGTACATC. This chain connects TRBV20-1 to TRBJ2-5, with D perhaps TRBD2 (6 bases). Germline V gene data show CDR1 as DFQATT and CDR2 as SNEGSKA (reference sequence). This CDR3 has 13 amino acids. Trimming removed 6 bases at V and 0 bases at J, with 11 bases between.

Notes on this clonotype: A read error may produce the germline difference seen at one junction end. The V call is TRBV12-3 or TRBV12-4, the J call TRBJ2-2; 9 nucleotides align to TRBD1. The CDR3 spans 16 residues. The CDR3 spells CACSSGTGWNTGELFF. Here the CDR3 DNA reads TGTGCCTGCAGCTCTGGGACAGGGTGGAACACAGGGGAGCTGTTTTTT.

On this clonotype itself: A read error may produce the germline difference seen at one junction end. V is TRBV20-1 and J is TRBJ2-5; D remains unclear. The CDR3 is made up of 14 amino acids. Per germline, CDR1 DFQATT and CDR2 SNEGSKA (reference sequence). The CDR3, as DNA: TGCATTGCTAGTACCAAAGGACCAACGGAGACCCAGTACTTC. Protein sequence: CIASTKGPTETQYF.

With regard to this clonotype: One end of the junction is discordant with germline, which a read error may explain. The genes are TRBV4-1 and TRBJ2-1; TRBD1 matches at 7 bases. The CDR3 has 14 amino acids. CDR1 is MGHRA, CDR2 YSYEKL, per germline. The CDR3 region has the DNA TGCGCCAGCAGCCGAACAGGGGAAACTAATGAGCAGTCCTTC. Its translation: CASSRTGETNEQSF.

The chain's CDR3 is CASSYSKPEETRSMMQYF. The CDR3 DNA reads as TGTGCCAGCAGTTACTCGAAACCCGAAGAGACAAGGTCGATGATGCAGTACTTC. The V and J genes are TRBV6-5 and TRBJ2-7; D remains unclear. V lost 0 bases, J lost 9 bases, and 27 bases lay in between. The CDR3 has 18 residues. Germline assignment: CDR1 MNHEY and CDR2 SVGAGI.

The chain has TRBV5-1 and TRBJ1-4, with 7 bases identical to TRBD1. J gave up 2 bases and V 0 bases, and 1 base lay outside the gene matches. Germline V gives CDR1 SGHRS, CDR2 YFSETQ. CDR3 length: 15 amino acids. The CDR3 DNA reads TGCGCCAGCAGCTTGGTGGGACAGACTAATGAAAAACTGTTTTTT. It yields the protein CASSLVGQTNEKLFF.

A note on this clonotype: Just one base apart from a much larger clone, this may be a read error. The rearrangement links TRBV20-1 to TRBJ2-7; 13 bases line up with TRBD2. Germline assignment: CDR1 DFQATT and CDR2 SNEGSKA (reference sequence). This CDR3 comprises 15 residues. Losses at the gene ends were 7 bases for V and 1 base for J; bases not matched to a gene: 7. This chain's CDR3 is CSDRKGLAGSYEQYF. CDR3 DNA: TGCAGTGACAGGAAGGGACTAGCGGGGTCCTACGAGCAGTACTTC.

The chain joins TRBV28 to TRBJ2-7, with TRBD2 matching over 7 bases. CDR1 MDHEN and CDR2 SYDVKM come from the germline V gene. The CDR3 has 17 residues. The ends lost 9 bases at V and 8 bases at J; junction bases unmatched: 25. The CDR3 sequence: CASKAVAGVARTYQQYF. CDR3 sequence (DNA): TGTGCCAGTAAGGCGGTGGCGGGAGTGGCCCGAACGTACCAGCAGTACTTC.

With respect to this clonotype: A much larger clonotype is one base distant, so this may be a read error. This chain joins TRBV30 and TRBJ2-1, with TRBD2 matching 10 bases. This CDR3 region has 15 residues. Germline CDR1 and CDR2: GTSNPN and SVGIG (reference sequence). The CDR3 coding sequence is TGTGCCTGGTCCCCCGGACTAGCGGACTACAATGAGCAGCTCTTC. Translation: CAWSPGLADYNEQLF.